A single sample is the source of the 10 T cell receptor beta chains below, sequenced in a study of T cell changes during pregnancy in multiple sclerosis. TCRdb's copy holds only in-frame clones and misses some; the assay was immunoSEQ multiplex PCR. The data show more than 80,000 clones, 80% to 95% seen once. Sequenced material: peripheral blood, taken in the first trimester of pregnancy. These receptors originate from a female donor with multiple sclerosis, enrolled in a pregnancy study.

J is TRBJ1-1 and V is TRBV30; 11 bases are a match to TRBD1. J lost 7 bases, V lost 2 bases, and 6 bases had no gene match. This CDR3 contains 14 residues. CDR1 and CDR2 from the germline V gene are GTSNPN and SVGIG (reference sequence). Here the CDR3 reads CAWSQSGQGVEAFF. CDR3 DNA sequence: TGTGCCTGGAGTCAGTCGGGACAGGGGGTTGAAGCTTTCTTT.

J is TRBJ1-2 and V is TRBV29-1; D uncertain. Trimming left V 2 bases short and J 5 bases short, with 12 bases between. The CDR3 has 13 residues. Germline CDR1 and CDR2: SQVTM and ANQGSEA. CDR3 in DNA: TGCAGCGTTGAATTAAGACCGACATATGGCTACACCTTC. It specifies CSVELRPTYGYTF.

The V and J genes are TRBV19 and TRBJ1-3; D is undetermined. This CDR3 is 15 amino acids long. The ends were cut back, 5 bases at V and 0 bases at J, with 11 bases in the middle. Per germline, CDR1 LNHDA and CDR2 SQIVND (reference sequence). The CDR3 DNA reads as TGTGCCAGTAGTGTGACGGACTACTCTGGAAACACCATATATTTT. It encodes CASSVTDYSGNTIYF.

This sequence joins TRBV5-8 and TRBJ1-5; 8 bases are a match to TRBD1. Trimming took 4 bases from V and 4 from J; bases not matched to a gene: 7. Germline CDR1 reads SGHTS; CDR2 reads YDEGEE. The CDR3 spans 15 residues. Here the CDR3 reads CASSLGQGVNQPQHF. DNA of the CDR3: TGTGCCAGCAGCCTAGGACAGGGCGTTAATCAGCCCCAGCATTTT.

The gene calls are TRBV10-3 and TRBJ2-1, with 13 bases identical to TRBD2. V shed 3 bases, J shed 10 bases, and the junction held 6 bases outside the gene matches. Germline loops: CDR1 ENHRY, CDR2 SYGVKD. The CDR3 is 15 residues long. In DNA, the CDR3 is TGTGCCATCAGTGATGGGACTAGCGGGACCTGGGAGCAGTTCTTC. It specifies CAISDGTSGTWEQFF.

This clone was found a few times. The genes are TRBV30 and TRBJ1-1; D uncertain. Germline CDR1 GTSNPN, CDR2 SVGIG (reference sequence). Deletions cut 3 bases from V and 6 bases from J, with 14 bases between. The CDR3 runs 13 residues. The chain's CDR3 is CAWRLGLTAEAFF. The CDR3 coding sequence is TGTGCCTGGAGGCTAGGCCTGACGGCTGAAGCTTTCTTT.

The chain links TRBV9 to TRBJ2-2; D is perhaps TRBD2 (6 bases). This CDR3 has 18 amino acids. Trimming removed 1 base from V and 2 bases from J, with 18 bases in between. The V gene's germline CDR1 is SGDLS and CDR2 YYNGEE. CDR3 sequence: CASSVTPGGDRNTGELFF. The CDR3 bases are TGTGCCAGCAGCGTAACCCCAGGAGGGGACCGAAACACCGGGGAGCTGTTTTTT.

This chain links TRBV15 with TRBJ2-7; the D gene is possibly TRBD1 (5 bases). The CDR3 is 12 residues long. The V end was cut by 4 bases, the J end by 5 bases, with 9 bases between. Germline-derived CDR1 and CDR2 are LNHNV and YYDKDF (reference sequence). The CDR3 protein is CATSTQGHEQYF. DNA of the CDR3: TGTGCCACCAGCACTCAGGGCCACGAGCAGTACTTC.

This chain links TRBV15 with TRBJ2-7, with D possibly TRBD1 on 5 matching bases. Germline assignment: CDR1 LNHNV and CDR2 YYDKDF (reference sequence). The CDR3 contains 13 residues. V was clipped by 5 bases and J by 6 bases, with 14 bases between them. The CDR3 protein is CATSRRVPGEQYF. CDR3 nucleotides: TGTGCCACCAGCCGCAGGGTCCCGGGCGAGCAGTACTTC.

The chain recombines TRBV29-1 with TRBJ2-7; D ambiguous. V lost 7 bases, J lost 3 bases, and 10 bases lay in between. CDR1 SQVTM and CDR2 ANQGSEA come from the germline V gene. This CDR3 has 11 amino acids. The CDR3 nucleotides read TGCAGCGCCGGAGAGGACTACGAGCAGTACTTC. Its protein product is CSAGEDYEQYF.